These 7 T cell receptor beta chains were all obtained from the same sample, sequenced in a study of response to subunit inactivated influenza vaccine (dated by TCRdb to 2016 to 2019). The receptor library was made with RT-PCR. The sequencer was an Illumina HiSeq 2500. In TCRdb, the public reads were trimmed at Q25 with fastp and aligned with MiXCR, with productive beta chains retained. Each entry merges the rows of one CDR3 protein and shows their most common DNA and genes. The sample table lists 300,000 to 350,000 distinct CDR3 sequences, about a fifth of them with a count of one. The ten largest clonotypes hold roughly a tenth of the sample. Sequences were derived from PBMCs from blood, sampled about 19 months after vaccination. The receptors here all came from a man in his fifties or sixties who received an inactivated influenza vaccine. Donor details come from another sample of the same person, matched by shared clones.

This clonotype was found many times. The J gene is TRBJ1-5, the V gene TRBV28; D remains ambiguous. Germline loops: CDR1 MDHEN, CDR2 SYDVKM. The CDR3 is made up of 12 amino acids. The CDR3 protein is CSCGPINQPQHF. The CDR3 DNA sequence: TGTTCCTGCGGTCCTATCAATCAGCCCCAGCATTTT.

This clonotype showed up just a few times. The V and J genes are TRBV4-1 and TRBJ1-5; D not resolved. CDR1 is MGHRA and CDR2 is YSYEKL in the germline V gene. CDR3 length: 17 amino acids. Trimming removed 3 bases at V and 4 bases at J, with 19 bases between. CDR3 DNA sequence: TGCGCCAGCAGCCACCTTAACGGGCCCCGGGGTAATCAGCCCCAGCATTTT. This translates into CASSHLNGPRGNQPQHF.

This chain joins TRBV7-2 and TRBJ1-6, with D possibly being TRBD1 (5 bases). Germline CDR1 is SGHTA and CDR2 is FQGNSA. Between the trimmed V and J ends, which lost 1 base and 10 bases, there was a span of 14 bases. CDR3 length: 15 residues. The CDR3 DNA reads TGTGCCAGCAGCTTAGGTGGGGGATCGAGCTCACCCCTCCACTTT. It translates to CASSLGGGSSSPLHF.

The table lists this clonotype with many counts. The chain links TRBV29-1 to TRBJ1-2; D possibly corresponds to TRBD1 (5 bases). From germline, CDR1 is SQVTM and CDR2 ANQGSEA. The V gene lost 4 bases and the J gene lost 2 bases, with 11 bases spanning the gap. The CDR3 has 13 amino acids. The CDR3 DNA follows: TGCAGCGTTGTGGGGCGGCAAAACTATGGCTACACCTTC. It codes for CSVVGRQNYGYTF.

The chain carries TRBV5-1 and TRBJ2-2; D call uncertain. V was cut by 2 bases and J by 0 bases, with 17 bases left in between. The CDR3 spans 18 residues. In germline, CDR1 is SGHRS, CDR2 YFSETQ. The CDR3 region is CASSFRIQWAPNTGELFF. CDR3 coding DNA: TGCGCCAGCAGCTTTCGAATACAGTGGGCCCCGAACACCGGGGAGCTGTTTTTT.

This clonotype appeared a few times. The chain joins TRBV7-2 to TRBJ1-1; unclear D gene. Germline CDR1 SGHTA, CDR2 FQGNSA. V gave up 3 bases and J gave up 8 bases, with 10 bases separating them. The CDR3 runs to 12 residues. The CDR3 loop is CASSFGRNEAFF. The CDR3 DNA reads TGTGCCAGCAGCTTTGGGCGCAACGAAGCTTTCTTT.

The table lists this clonotype with many counts. This chain joins TRBV3-1 and TRBJ1-1, with D unresolved. CDR3 length: 11 amino acids. CDR1 and CDR2 (germline): LGHDT, YNNKEL (reference sequence). V was cut by 7 bases and J by 6 bases, with 9 bases left in between. The CDR3 region has the DNA TGTGCCAGCACAGGCCCCTCTGAAGCTTTCTTT. Residues: CASTGPSEAFF.